The 30 T cell receptor beta chains presented below share a single source sample, sequenced in a study of CD8+ T cells in alopecia areata. Treatment defined: oral pan-JAK inhibitor, 5-10 mg twice daily. cDNA prepared by RNA extraction and subsequent reverse transcription served as the template for sequencing. Assay used: immunoSEQ multiplex PCR; TCRdb lists only in-frame clones, some missing. The repertoire holds 98,000 or so clones, with 60% to 65% as singletons. The sequences come from CD8+ T cells sorted from blood, collected at week 4, from a patient treated with tofacitinib. These receptors came from a human donor with alopecia areata.

This clone was observed a handful of times. The chain couples TRBV25-1 to TRBJ2-5; D assignment may be TRBD1 or TRBD2 (5 bases each). From germline, CDR1 is MGHDK and CDR2 SYGVNS. The ends were cut back, 4 bases at V and 2 bases at J, with 14 bases in the middle. The CDR3 length is 15 residues. The DNA for the CDR3 is TGTGCCAGCAGTGGCAGGGACGTGGGTCAAGAGACCCAGTACTTC. Protein: CASSGRDVGQETQYF.

This clone was counted between two and nine times. This chain connects TRBV5-1 to TRBJ2-2; 8 bases agree with TRBD1. This CDR3 has 13 residues. With V trimmed by 3 bases and J by 6 bases, 1 base remained unmatched. Germline V gene data show CDR1 as SGHRS and CDR2 as YFSETQ. The DNA for the CDR3 is TGCGCCAGCAGCTGGGGACAGGCCGGGGAGCTGTTTTTT. Translating it yields CASSWGQAGELFF.

CDR3: CASNGDLSYNEQFF. CDR3 bases: TGCGCCAGTAATGGGGATCTGTCCTACAATGAGCAGTTCTTC. The V gene is TRBV4-1, the J gene TRBJ2-1; D gene ambiguous. Trimming took 9 bases from V and 1 from J, leaving 13 bases between them. Germline CDR1 and CDR2: MGHRA and YSYEKL. This CDR3 contains 14 residues.

This clone occurred a few times. The chain recombines TRBV10-3 with TRBJ1-2; tentative D call: TRBD1 (5 bases). Between the trimmed V and J ends, which lost 4 bases and 4 bases, there was a span of 10 bases. The CDR3 extends over 13 amino acids. Germline loops: CDR1 ENHRY, CDR2 SYGVKD. DNA of the CDR3: TGTGCCATCAGTGCCGGGGGAGCCTATGGCTACACCTTC. Protein product: CAISAGGAYGYTF.

This chain connects TRBV4-1 to TRBJ2-2; 13 bases align to TRBD2. The CDR3 runs to 19 residues. The V gene's germline CDR1 is MGHRA and CDR2 YSYEKL. J gave up 6 bases and V 5 bases, and 15 bases lay outside the gene matches. The CDR3 coding sequence is TGCGCCAGCAGCAGTAACGGGGGCCTACTAGCGGGAGGGCCCGGGGAGCTGTTTTTT. It is translated as CASSSNGGLLAGGPGELFF.

This clone has only one observation. The CDR3 sequence is CASSPERGQDAGANVLTF. The CDR3 nucleotides read TGTGCCAGCAGCCCAGAGAGGGGACAGGACGCTGGGGCCAACGTCCTGACTTTC. The chain couples TRBV7-6 to TRBJ2-6; TRBD1 aligns across 8 bases. V was pared by 5 bases and J by 2 bases, with 11 bases of the junction left unmatched. This CDR3 spans 18 amino acids. Germline V gene sequence: CDR1 SGHVS, CDR2 FNYEAQ.

This sequence joins TRBV5-1 and TRBJ2-3; 7 bases fit TRBD2. The germline gives CDR1 SGHRS, CDR2 YFSETQ. Trimming at V came to 4 bases and at J to 4 bases, leaving 12 bases not matched to a gene. This CDR3 comprises 16 residues. Here the CDR3 reads CASSALPSGAADTQYF. The CDR3 DNA reads as TGCGCCAGCAGCGCCCTTCCCAGCGGGGCAGCAGATACGCAGTATTTT.

The chain combines TRBV4-3 with TRBJ1-1, with TRBD1 as a possible D gene (6 bases). The CDR3 spans 15 residues. Germline V gives CDR1 LGHNA, CDR2 YSLEER. V was clipped by 1 base and J by 4 bases, with 13 bases between them. CDR3 coding DNA: TGCGCCAGCAGCCAAGGCAGAACAGGGAGCACTGAAGCTTTCTTT. It codes for CASSQGRTGSTEAFF.

The chain recombines TRBV30 with TRBJ1-4, with D perhaps TRBD1 (5 bases). Per germline, CDR1 GTSNPN and CDR2 SVGIG (reference sequence). CDR3 length equals 12 residues. Trimming pared 4 bases from V and 6 bases from J, leaving 9 bases between. CDR3 in amino acids: CAWTEGDEKLFF. CDR3 nucleotides: TGTGCCTGGACGGAAGGGGATGAAAAACTGTTTTTT.

This clone occurred a few times. V and J are TRBV7-9 and TRBJ2-3, with a tentative D call TRBD2 (6 bases). CDR1 is SEHNR and CDR2 is FQNEAQ in the germline V gene (reference sequence). V gave up 7 bases and J gave up 0 bases, with 17 bases separating them. This CDR3 contains 16 residues. CDR3: CASTEGLATSTDTQYF. Written as DNA, the CDR3 is TGTGCCAGCACCGAAGGCCTAGCGACCAGCACAGATACGCAGTATTTT.

The J gene is TRBJ2-5, the V gene TRBV4-3, with 7 bases identical to TRBD1. CDR3 length: 17 residues. Germline lookup yields CDR1 LGHNA and CDR2 YSLEER. Germline trimming cut 5 bases from V and 1 base from J; bases unmatched to any gene: 13. The CDR3 nucleotides read TGCGCCAGCAGCTTAGGACCGGGACAGTCACCCCAAGAGACCCAGTACTTC. Amino acids: CASSLGPGQSPQETQYF.

The chain carries TRBV27 and TRBJ2-1; D ambiguous. In germline, CDR1 is MNHEY, CDR2 SMNVEV (reference sequence). The CDR3 is 14 amino acids. V lost 5 bases and J 7 bases, leaving 15 bases between the germline ends. Here the CDR3 reads CASSPTLNLNEQFF. CDR3 coding DNA: TGTGCCAGCAGTCCGACCCTGAACTTGAATGAGCAGTTCTTC.

The CDR3 coding sequence is TGTGCCAGTAGTATTGGGGGAGACACTGAAGCTTTCTTT. It codes for CASSIGGDTEAFF. V is TRBV19 and J is TRBJ1-1; a weak D match, TRBD1 (5 bases). Trimming cost V 3 bases and J 3 bases, with 8 bases left between them. Per the germline V gene, CDR1 is LNHDA and CDR2 is SQIVND (reference sequence). This CDR3 is built from 13 residues.

The V and J genes are TRBV4-1 and TRBJ2-7, with D hard to call. CDR1 MGHRA and CDR2 YSYEKL come from the germline V gene. CDR3 length: 15 amino acids. Trimming cost V 0 bases and J 2 bases, with 11 bases left between them. CDR3 region: CASSQDLTAAYEQYF. Here the CDR3 DNA reads TGCGCCAGCAGCCAAGATCTAACAGCCGCCTACGAGCAGTACTTC.

This sequence joins TRBV5-6 and TRBJ1-5; 8 bases are shared with TRBD1. The junction had 2 bases not matched to a gene; V was cut back by 3 bases and J by 0 bases. The CDR3 sequence is 15 residues long. The germline V gene encodes CDR1 SGHDT and CDR2 YYEEEE. DNA for the CDR3: TGTGCCAGCAGCTCGGGACAGGTTAGCAATCAGCCCCAGCATTTT. This sequence encodes CASSSGQVSNQPQHF.

This clone was seen more than once but under ten times. V and J are TRBV15 and TRBJ2-1; perhaps D is TRBD1 or TRBD2 (5 bases each). The V end lost 4 bases, the J end lost 2 bases, and 18 bases lay between the germline ends. The germline V gene encodes CDR1 LNHNV and CDR2 YYDKDF (reference sequence). The CDR3 loop spans 17 amino acids. The CDR3 DNA sequence: TGTGCCACCAGCACACAACGGGACCCCGGGCCCTACAATGAGCAGTTCTTC. This encodes CATSTQRDPGPYNEQFF.

For this clone: Other DNA sequences in the sample encode the same CDR3. The chain employs TRBV7-9 and TRBJ2-3; unclear D gene. The CDR3 is 12 residues long. V was cut by 3 bases and J by 2 bases, with 3 bases left in between. Germline V gene sequence: CDR1 SEHNR, CDR2 FQNEAQ (reference sequence). The CDR3 DNA is TGTGCCAGCAGCTTGTCCACAGATACGCAGTATTTT. Encoded protein: CASSLSTDTQYF.

The chain has TRBV6-5 and TRBJ1-5; D ambiguous. Germline V gene lookup returns CDR1 MNHEY and CDR2 SVGAGI. This CDR3 has 14 amino acids. The V end lost 11 bases, the J end lost 5 bases, and 19 bases lay between the germline ends. CDR3 sequence: CACVGILPHQPQHF. The CDR3 DNA sequence: TGTGCCTGCGTCGGGATACTTCCTCATCAGCCCCAGCATTTT.

The chain joins TRBV7-2 to TRBJ1-1; the D gene is possibly TRBD1 (5 bases). Trimming stripped 1 base from V and 1 base from J, with 16 bases between. Germline V gene sequence: CDR1 SGHTA, CDR2 FQGNSA. CDR3 length: 17 amino acids. Written as DNA, the CDR3 is TGTGCCAGCAGCTTAGTCTTTCCGGGACCCCAGAACACTGAAGCTTTCTTT. It codes for CASSLVFPGPQNTEAFF.

The chain has TRBV11-2 and TRBJ2-1, with TRBD1 as a possible D gene (5 bases). Trimming removed 4 bases from V and 8 bases from J, with 9 bases in between. Germline V lookup: CDR1 SGHAT, CDR2 FQNNGV. This CDR3 is 12 amino acids long. The CDR3 here is CASSWGADEQFF. In DNA form, the CDR3 reads TGTGCCAGCAGCTGGGGCGCTGATGAGCAGTTCTTC.

The chain employs TRBV29-1 and TRBJ2-7; D unresolved. The CDR3 runs 10 residues. Germline CDR1 and CDR2: SQVTM and ANQGSEA. V was shortened by 1 base and J by 3 bases, with 1 base between the two germline ends. CDR3 residues: CSVEGYEQYF. The CDR3 DNA reads TGCAGCGTTGAAGGCTACGAGCAGTACTTC.

The rearrangement links TRBV29-1 to TRBJ1-3; weak D call: TRBD1 (5 bases). Germline V lookup: CDR1 SQVTM, CDR2 ANQGSEA. The V end lost 5 bases, the J end lost 0 bases, and 14 bases lay between the germline ends. The CDR3 contains 15 residues. CDR3 sequence: CSVLPTVGSGNTIYF. The CDR3 coding sequence is TGCAGCGTTCTGCCGACAGTCGGCTCTGGAAACACCATATATTTT.

The chain links TRBV9 to TRBJ2-3; D could derive from TRBD1 or TRBD2 (5 bases each). Trimming cost V 0 bases and J 5 bases, with 7 bases left between them. Germline CDR1 and CDR2: SGDLS and YYNGEE. CDR3 size: 13 residues. The CDR3 spells CASSVGDVDTQYF. The CDR3 region has the DNA TGTGCCAGCAGCGTAGGGGACGTAGATACGCAGTATTTT.

This chain uses TRBV30 with TRBJ2-3, with 8 bases matching TRBD2. The CDR3 totals 15 residues. J gave up 5 bases and V 1 base, and 8 bases lay outside the gene matches. Germline-derived CDR1 and CDR2 are GTSNPN and SVGIG (reference sequence). CDR3 region: CAWSASGGSGDTQYF. CDR3 bases: TGTGCCTGGAGTGCCAGCGGGGGATCCGGAGATACGCAGTATTTT.

The rearrangement uses TRBV9 and TRBJ2-1, with a weak D call TRBD1 (5 bases). This CDR3 is 14 amino acids long. Germline CDR1 SGDLS, CDR2 YYNGEE. V lost 0 bases, J lost 9 bases, and 13 bases lay in between. As DNA, the CDR3 is TGTGCCAGCAGCGTAGGGGGCGCGTGGGTTGAGCAGTTCTTC. This sequence encodes CASSVGGAWVEQFF.

This clone was seen just once. This chain connects TRBV2 to TRBJ2-7, with D tentatively TRBD2 (5 bases). Germline V gene data show CDR1 as SNHLY and CDR2 as FYNNEI. The V gene lost 4 bases and the J gene lost 2 bases, with 9 bases spanning the gap. This CDR3 region has 13 residues. The CDR3 nucleotides read TGTGCCAGCAGTGTTTCAGCGGCCTACGAGCAGTACTTC. This translates into CASSVSAAYEQYF.

This sequence joins TRBV5-6 and TRBJ2-2, with D possibly being TRBD1 (5 bases). V was cut by 3 bases and J by 5 bases, with 17 bases left in between. The CDR3 is made up of 16 amino acids. Germline V gives CDR1 SGHDT, CDR2 YYEEEE. CDR3 nucleotide sequence: TGTGCCAGCAGCTCCTTTGTGGGGCATCGGACCGGGGAGCTGTTTTTT. This sequence encodes CASSSFVGHRTGELFF.

V gene TRBV27 combines with J gene TRBJ1-2; D unresolved. V was pared by 4 bases and J by 6 bases, with 9 bases between. This CDR3 is built from 12 residues. Germline V gives CDR1 MNHEY, CDR2 SMNVEV (reference sequence). CDR3 region: CASSSLGNGYTF. The CDR3 nucleotides are TGTGCCAGCAGTTCCCTTGGGAATGGCTACACCTTC.

The CDR3 DNA reads as TGTGCCAGCAGAGAGGTGTACGAGCAGTACTTC. Protein product: CASREVYEQYF. The V call is TRBV6-6, the J call TRBJ2-7; no firm D call. V lost 6 bases, J lost 4 bases, and 7 bases lay in between. The CDR3 is 11 residues long. In germline, CDR1 is MNHNY, CDR2 SVGAGI (reference sequence).

This clone has a handful of counts. The gene calls are TRBV28 and TRBJ1-3; D gene ambiguous. Germline V lookup: CDR1 MDHEN, CDR2 SYDVKM. There are 14 residues in the CDR3. V was pared by 5 bases and J by 0 bases, with 8 bases between. CDR3 coding DNA: TGTGCCAGCAGTCACGTCGGCTCTGGAAACACCATATATTTT. Its translation is CASSHVGSGNTIYF.